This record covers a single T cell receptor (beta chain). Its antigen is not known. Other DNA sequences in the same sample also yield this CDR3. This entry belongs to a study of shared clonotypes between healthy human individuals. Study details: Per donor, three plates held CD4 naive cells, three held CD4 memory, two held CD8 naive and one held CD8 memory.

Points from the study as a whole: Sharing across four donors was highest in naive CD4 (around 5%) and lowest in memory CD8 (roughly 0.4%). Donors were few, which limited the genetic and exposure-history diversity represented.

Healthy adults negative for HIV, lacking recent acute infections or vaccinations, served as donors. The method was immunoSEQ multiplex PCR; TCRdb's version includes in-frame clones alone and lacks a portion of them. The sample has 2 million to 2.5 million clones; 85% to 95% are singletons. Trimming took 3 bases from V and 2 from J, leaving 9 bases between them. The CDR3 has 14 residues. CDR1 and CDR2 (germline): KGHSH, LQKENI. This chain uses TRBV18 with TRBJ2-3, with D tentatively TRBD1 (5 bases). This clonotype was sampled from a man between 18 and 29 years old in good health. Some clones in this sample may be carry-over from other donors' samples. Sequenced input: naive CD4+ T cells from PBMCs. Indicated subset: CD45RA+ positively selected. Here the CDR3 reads CASSPRQSTDTQYF. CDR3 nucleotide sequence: TGTGCCAGCTCACCTAGACAGTCCACAGATACGCAGTATTTT.